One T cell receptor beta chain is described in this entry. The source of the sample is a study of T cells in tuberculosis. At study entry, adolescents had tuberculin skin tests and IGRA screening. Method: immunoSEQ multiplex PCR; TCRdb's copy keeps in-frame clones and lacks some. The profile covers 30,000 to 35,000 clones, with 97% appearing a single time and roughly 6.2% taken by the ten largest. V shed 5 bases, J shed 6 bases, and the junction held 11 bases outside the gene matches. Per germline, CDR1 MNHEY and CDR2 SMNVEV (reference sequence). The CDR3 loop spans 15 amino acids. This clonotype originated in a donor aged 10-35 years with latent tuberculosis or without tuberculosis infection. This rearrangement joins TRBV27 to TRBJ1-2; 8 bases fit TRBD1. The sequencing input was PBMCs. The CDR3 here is CASSPRDRRFHGYTF. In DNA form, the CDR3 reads TGTGCCAGCAGTCCCCGGGACAGGAGGTTTCATGGCTACACCTTC.